This T cell receptor (beta chain) was found in a study of early T cells in non-severe SARS-CoV-2 infection. Attached unique molecular identifiers marked individual cDNA molecules. MiXCR, applied by TCRdb to the 5' RACE reads, yields one record per CDR3 protein. The sample carries some 91,000 distinct CDR3 sequences, 13% recorded once. Looked up from germline, CDR1 is SNHLY and CDR2 is FYNNEI. CDR3 length: 14 residues. J gave up 3 bases and V 3 bases, and 3 bases lay outside the gene matches. In its sample, this clonotype was seen many times. This TCR was recovered from an adult who was a healthcare worker with PCR-confirmed SARS-CoV-2 infection or an uninfected control (not recorded which). The chain links TRBV2 to TRBJ2-7; 9 positions match TRBD2. Sequencing input: whole blood. The CDR3 DNA reads TGTGCCAGCAGTGACGATAGCGGGGGCTACGAGCAGTACTTC. It encodes CASSDDSGGYEQYF.